In this sample, the clone carrying this TCR beta chain turned up a few times. The CDR3 is 17 amino acids. V lost 0 bases, J lost 2 bases, and 16 bases lay in between. CDR1 is LNHDA, CDR2 SQIVND, per germline (reference sequence). Each CDR3 protein is one row after TCRdb ran MiXCR on the 5' RACE reads. There are 35,000 to 45,000 distinct CDR3 sequences in the sample; approximately 5.6% occur only once, and roughly 25% lies in the top ten. These data are taken from a study of spatial heterogeneity in lung cancer. Time point of the sample: sample taken at primary tumor resection. Sequencing used PBMCs, obtained at surgery. V and J are TRBV19 and TRBJ1-1; D is unclear. The TCR comes from a female donor with early-stage non-small cell lung cancer. The CDR3: CASSIDLETLVNTEAFF. The DNA for the CDR3 is TGTGCCAGTAGTATAGATCTGGAGACACTGGTTAACACTGAAGCTTTCTTT.